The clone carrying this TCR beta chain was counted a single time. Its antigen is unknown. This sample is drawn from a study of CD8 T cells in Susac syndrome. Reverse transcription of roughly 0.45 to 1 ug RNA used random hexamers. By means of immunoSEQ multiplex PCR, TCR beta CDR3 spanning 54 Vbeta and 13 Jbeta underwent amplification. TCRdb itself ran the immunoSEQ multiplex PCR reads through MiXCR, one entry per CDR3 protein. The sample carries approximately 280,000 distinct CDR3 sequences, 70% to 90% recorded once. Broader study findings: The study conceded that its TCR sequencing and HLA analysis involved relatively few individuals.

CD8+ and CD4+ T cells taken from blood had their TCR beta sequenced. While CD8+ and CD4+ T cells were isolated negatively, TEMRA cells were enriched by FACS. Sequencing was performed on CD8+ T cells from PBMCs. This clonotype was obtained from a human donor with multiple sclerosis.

CDR3 coding DNA: TGTGCCAGCAGCGTAGCTACAGGGAGGGAGCGCTCCTATGGCTACACCTTC. Translated, it gives CASSVATGRERSYGYTF. The rearrangement uses TRBV9 and TRBJ1-2; possibly TRBD1 for D (6 bases). The germline CDR1 and CDR2 sequences are SGDLS and YYNGEE. There are 17 residues in the CDR3. The V and J ends lost 0 bases and 4 bases respectively, with 19 bases between them.